This TCR beta chain emerged from a study of radiotherapy plus CTLA-4 blockade in lung cancer. The wider study: Objective responses were documented in about 20% of patients, with disease control in around 31%.

With regard to this clone: Its antigen remains unidentified.

Focal radiation was given together with CTLA-4 blockade (ipilimumab) to patients with chemo-refractory metastatic non-small-cell lung cancer. Using immunoSEQ multiplex PCR, the repertoire was profiled, and TCRdb retains in-frame clones only, with some absent. This table has over 100,000 clones, 81% appearing once. Study results and caveats: In blood, after radiotherapy plus ipilimumab, tumor-derived TCR clones expanded. The best prediction of response reportedly came from early blood T cell clone dynamics, with interferon-beta.

The sequencing used peripheral blood, collected from a patient treated with radiotherapy plus ipilimumab. The sequence was collected from a human donor with non-small cell lung cancer that progressed on radiotherapy plus ipilimumab. Some clones in this sample may be carry-over from other donors' samples.

The DNA for the CDR3 is TGTGCCAGCTCACCACCGGGACTCGACACAGATACGCAGTATTTT. Translating it yields CASSPPGLDTDTQYF. The J gene is TRBJ2-3, the V gene TRBV18; D is possibly TRBD2 (6 bases). V dropped 0 bases and J dropped 2 bases, with 9 bases sitting between them. The germline V gene encodes CDR1 KGHSH and CDR2 LQKENI. The CDR3 length is 15 residues. The full variable domain, completed using reference TRBV18 and TRBJ2-3, is NAGVMQNPRHLVRRRGQEARLRCSPMKGHSHVYWYRQLPEEGLKFMVYLQKENIIDESGMPKERFSAEFPKEGPSILRIQQVVRGDSAAYFCASSPPGLDTDTQYFGPGTRLTVL.